This record concerns one TCR beta chain sequence. Its matching antigen is unknown. This specimen comes from a study of beta chain features in type 1 diabetes. Germline V gene data show CDR1 as SGDLS and CDR2 as YYNGEE. The CDR3 is 14 residues long. The V end lost 0 bases, the J end lost 15 bases, and 19 bases lay between the germline ends. Broader study findings: All four CD4+ subsets from Type 1 diabetes patients carried moderately but significantly shorter TCRB CDR3s. Insertions at VDJ junctions were less frequent in type 1 diabetes patients. These patients also deleted more nucleotides at the same junctions.

Expressed TCRB transcripts were sequenced, since all the RNA that had been isolated was reverse transcribed. Clones were read by immunoSEQ multiplex PCR, and TCRdb kept only the in-frame ones, dropping some. This table has 300,000 to 450,000 clones, around 12% appearing once. The TCR comes from a woman younger than 30 with type 1 diabetes. V is TRBV9 and J is TRBJ2-1; D call uncertain. Specimen: naive CD4+ T cells from blood. The CDR3 loop is CASSVDLGSIRLFF. CDR3 nucleotides: TGTGCCAGCAGCGTAGATCTGGGTAGCATTAGATTGTTCTTC.